This T cell receptor beta chain was captured by sequencing in a study of spatial heterogeneity in lung cancer. Whole-study results and caveats: Ubiquitous, expanded tumor-derived TCRs were more frequently observed in blood at resection than at follow-up.

The sample's time point: sample taken at primary tumor resection. Whole RNA from tumor, nontumor lung or frozen PBMC was sequenced unsorted. TCR cDNA molecules each carried a unique molecular identifier. From the 5' RACE reads, TCRdb called clonotypes with MiXCR, one entry per CDR3 protein. The sample holds some 87,000 distinct CDR3 sequences, approximately 8.5% seen once. At least ten counts were recorded for this clonotype. Its antigen remains unknown. This TCR was sampled from a male donor with early-stage non-small cell lung cancer. The starting material was PBMCs, obtained at surgery.

CDR3 in amino acids: CASSPYQTTNEKLFF. Here the CDR3 DNA reads TGTGCCAGCTCACCATACCAGACAACTAATGAAAAACTGTTTTTT. V is TRBV18 and J is TRBJ1-4, with no clear D. The V gene's germline CDR1 is KGHSH and CDR2 LQKENI. This CDR3 is built from 15 residues. V lost 2 bases and J lost 0, with 7 bases in between.